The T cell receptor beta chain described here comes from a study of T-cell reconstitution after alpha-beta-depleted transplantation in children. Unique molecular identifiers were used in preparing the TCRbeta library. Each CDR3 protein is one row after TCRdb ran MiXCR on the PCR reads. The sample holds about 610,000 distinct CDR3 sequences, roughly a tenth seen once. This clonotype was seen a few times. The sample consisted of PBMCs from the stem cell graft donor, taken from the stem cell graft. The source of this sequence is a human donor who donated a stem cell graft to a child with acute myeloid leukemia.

This CDR3 is CASCVSGANVLTF. The CDR3, as DNA: TGTGCCAGCTGCGTTAGCGGGGCCAACGTCCTGACTTTC. The chain is built from TRBV2 and TRBJ2-6; D gene uncertain. The CDR3 is made up of 13 amino acids. V lost 8 bases to trimming and J lost 4 bases, with 9 bases between them. Germline assignment: CDR1 SNHLY and CDR2 FYNNEI.